The 7 T cell receptor beta chains presented below share a single source sample, sequenced in a study of control samples from healthy donors and cancer patients. Method: immunoSEQ multiplex PCR; TCRdb's copy keeps in-frame clones and lacks some. The profile shows 150,000 to 200,000 clones, roughly 90% of them singletons. Sequencing was carried out using blood. All receptors come from a young man in good health.

This clone was counted between two and nine times. DNA for the CDR3: TGTGCCAGCAGCTGGGGACGGGGGAACACTGAAGCTTTCTTT. This encodes CASSWGRGNTEAFF. The chain joins TRBV11-1 to TRBJ1-1; D is possibly TRBD1 (5 bases). Germline assignment: CDR1 SGHAT and CDR2 FQDESV (reference sequence). The CDR3 totals 14 residues. Trimming took off 4 bases at V and 1 base at J, with 10 bases between the two ends. Together with reference TRBV11-1 and TRBJ1-1, the CDR3 gives the full variable domain: EAEVAQSPRYKITEKSQAVAFWCDPISGHATLYWYRQILGQGPELLVQFQDESVVDDSQLPKDRFSAERLKGVDSTLKIQPAELGDSAMYLCASSWGRGNTEAFFGQGTRLTVV.

This rearrangement joins TRBV30 to TRBJ2-7; 7 bases match TRBD2. J was trimmed by 2 bases and V by 1 base; bases with no gene match: 14. Germline CDR1 reads GTSNPN; CDR2 reads SVGIG (reference sequence). The CDR3 is 17 amino acids. CDR3 DNA sequence: TGTGCCTGGAGTGGCCTCTCCAAGGGGAGGGCACCCTACGAGCAGTACTTC. Residues: CAWSGLSKGRAPYEQYF.

This clone was counted between two and nine times. The V call is TRBV5-5, the J call TRBJ1-5; possible D gene TRBD1, 5 bases. The V gene's germline CDR1 is SGHKS and CDR2 YYEKEE (reference sequence). Trimming took off 4 bases at V and 3 bases at J, with 14 bases between the two ends. The CDR3 runs 15 residues. The CDR3 region has the DNA TGTGCCAGCAGCGTGGGCGAGGGGTACAATCAGCCCCAGCATTTT. Protein product: CASSVGEGYNQPQHF. The full variable domain, completed using reference TRBV5-5 and TRBJ1-5, is DAGVTQSPTHLIKTRGQQVTLRCSPISGHKSVSWYQQVLGQGPQFIFQYYEKEERGRGNFPDRFSARQFPNYSSELNVNALLLGDSALYLCASSVGEGYNQPQHFGDGTRLSIL.

This sequence joins TRBV29-1 and TRBJ2-7; 11 bases line up with TRBD2. Germline CDR1 SQVTM, CDR2 ANQGSEA. Losses at the gene ends were 6 bases for V and 4 bases for J; bases not matched to a gene: 8. There are 14 residues in the CDR3. The CDR3, as DNA: TGCAGCGTCCTTACTAGCGGGAGTGTTTACGAGCAGTACTTC. Its translation is CSVLTSGSVYEQYF.

The chain uses TRBV5-1 and TRBJ1-1; tentative D call: TRBD1 (5 bases). Looked up from germline, CDR1 is SGHRS and CDR2 is YFSETQ. CDR3 length equals 16 residues. Trimming removed 1 base at V and 7 bases at J, with 20 bases between. CDR3 protein: CASSLLGGGGYFEAFF. CDR3 coding DNA: TGCGCCAGCAGCTTGCTGGGGGGAGGTGGTTACTTTGAAGCTTTCTTT.

This clone was counted between two and nine times. V is TRBV28 and J is TRBJ1-2; 7 nucleotides agree with TRBD1. J was trimmed by 2 bases and V by 2 bases; bases with no gene match: 5. Germline V gene lookup returns CDR1 MDHEN and CDR2 SYDVKM. The CDR3 length is 15 residues. The CDR3 coding sequence is TGTGCCAGCAGTTTAAGAGTGACAGGGAACTATGGCTACACCTTC. Protein sequence: CASSLRVTGNYGYTF.

The gene calls are TRBV9 and TRBJ1-1; D gene unclear. Trimming cost V 0 bases and J 6 bases, with 12 bases left between them. This CDR3 contains 14 residues. CDR1 SGDLS and CDR2 YYNGEE come from the germline V gene. CDR3 bases: TGTGCCAGCAGCGTAGAAGTCCGGGCGGCTGAAGCTTTCTTT. Translation gives CASSVEVRAAEAFF.